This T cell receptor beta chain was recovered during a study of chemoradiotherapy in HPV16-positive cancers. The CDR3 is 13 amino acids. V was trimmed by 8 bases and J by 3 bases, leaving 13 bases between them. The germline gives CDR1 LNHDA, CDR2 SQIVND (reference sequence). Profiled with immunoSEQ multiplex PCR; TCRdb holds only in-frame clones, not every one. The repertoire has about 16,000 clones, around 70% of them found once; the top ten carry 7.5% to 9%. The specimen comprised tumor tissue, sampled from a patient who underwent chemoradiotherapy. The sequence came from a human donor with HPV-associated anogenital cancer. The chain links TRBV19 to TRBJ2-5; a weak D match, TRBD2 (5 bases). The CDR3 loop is CASGNSGKETQYF. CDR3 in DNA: TGTGCCAGTGGGAACTCGGGGAAAGAGACCCAGTACTTC.